The 13 T cell receptor beta chains reported below all come from one sample, sequenced in a study of T cell repertoires in ileal Crohn's disease (dated by TCRdb to about 2019). The library was generated by the immunoSEQ multiplex PCR assay. The immuneACCESS repertoire file appears here via TCRdb, limited to in-frame rearrangements. These files lack a portion of the clones; in checked studies, under half of the deficit traces to unresolved V genes, and the cause of the others is not known. For this sample there are some 16,000 clones; about 92% appear just once. The ten largest clones represent 3.4% of the sample. The sequencing input was ileal tissue. Receptor source: an adult with Crohn's disease.

This clone occurred once. This rearrangement joins TRBV4-1 to TRBJ2-7; TRBD1 agrees at 9 bases. Germline V lookup: CDR1 MGHRA, CDR2 YSYEKL. After removal of 1 base from V and 5 bases from J, the junction contained 12 bases not matched to a gene. CDR3 size: 17 residues. This CDR3 reads CASSQGDPGTGWDEQYF. The DNA of the CDR3 is TGCGCCAGCAGCCAAGGGGATCCCGGGACAGGGTGGGACGAGCAGTACTTC.

This clone is a singleton in its sample. This chain links TRBV9 with TRBJ1-1, with 7 nucleotides matching TRBD1. Germline lookup yields CDR1 SGDLS and CDR2 YYNGEE. V shed 0 bases and J 1 base; nucleotides not matched to a gene: 3. The CDR3 has 15 amino acids. Written as DNA, the CDR3 is TGTGCCAGCAGCGTAGGTCCAGGGGGGAACACTGAAGCTTTCTTT. It codes for CASSVGPGGNTEAFF.

This sequence joins TRBV2 and TRBJ1-2, with 10 bases that match TRBD1. The ends lost 5 bases at V and 2 bases at J; junction bases unmatched: 2. The length of the CDR3 is 14 residues. Germline assignment: CDR1 SNHLY and CDR2 FYNNEI. CDR3 in DNA: TGTGCCAGCAGTCCGGGACAGGGGAACTATGGCTACACCTTC. Protein sequence: CASSPGQGNYGYTF.

The CDR3 DNA is TGTGCCAGCAGCTTGGACCCCACATACACCGGGGAGCTGTTTTTT. The encoded protein is CASSLDPTYTGELFF. V usage is TRBV5-5 and J usage is TRBJ2-2; D not resolved. Trimming took off 0 bases at V and 3 bases at J, with 9 bases between the two ends. Germline CDR1 is SGHKS and CDR2 is YYEKEE (reference sequence). The CDR3 is 15 amino acids.

This clone occurred once. The rearrangement uses TRBV18 and TRBJ2-7; D is perhaps TRBD1 (6 bases). Per germline, CDR1 KGHSH and CDR2 LQKENI. The CDR3 is 14 amino acids. V was trimmed by 2 bases and J by 2 bases, leaving 10 bases between them. CDR3: CASSPVTGTYEQYF. The CDR3, as DNA: TGTGCCAGCTCACCAGTGACAGGTACCTACGAGCAGTACTTC. Complete variable domain (other parts from reference TRBV18 and TRBJ2-7): NAGVMQNPRHLVRRRGQEARLRCSPMKGHSHVYWYRQLPEEGLKFMVYLQKENIIDESGMPKERFSAEFPKEGPSILRIQQVVRGDSAAYFCASSPVTGTYEQYFGPGTRLTVT.

This clone came up once. The chain couples TRBV6-1 to TRBJ1-2, with D maybe TRBD1 (6 bases). The V end lost 0 bases, the J end lost 10 bases, and 9 bases lay between the germline ends. Per germline, CDR1 MNHNS and CDR2 SASEGT. This CDR3 has 12 amino acids. CDR3 nucleotide sequence: TGTGCCAGCAGTGAAGCGGGACACCCCTACACCTTC. Translated, it gives CASSEAGHPYTF.

The V and J genes are TRBV27 and TRBJ1-6; maybe TRBD1 (6 bases). V was shortened by 4 bases and J by 10 bases, with 14 bases between the two germline ends. The CDR3 sequence is 14 residues long. The germline gives CDR1 MNHEY, CDR2 SMNVEV (reference sequence). CDR3 sequence: CASSWHRDGSPLHF. CDR3 coding DNA: TGTGCCAGCAGTTGGCACAGGGATGGATCACCCCTCCACTTT.

The J gene is TRBJ1-5, the V gene TRBV7-2; 8 bases agree with TRBD1. CDR1 is SGHTA and CDR2 is FQGNSA in the germline V gene. The CDR3 is 15 amino acids. V shed 2 bases, J shed 9 bases, and the junction held 9 bases outside the gene matches. This chain's CDR3 is CASSLFQGASGPQHF. The DNA for the CDR3 is TGTGCCAGCAGCTTATTTCAGGGGGCGTCCGGGCCCCAGCATTTT.

The genes are TRBV6-6 and TRBJ2-3; D may be TRBD1 (6 bases). The CDR3 spans 15 residues. Per the germline V gene, CDR1 is MNHNY and CDR2 is SVGAGI (reference sequence). V shed 6 bases and J shed 1 base, with 14 bases lying between them. CDR3: CASSLARGGTDTQYF. The CDR3 nucleotides are TGTGCCAGCAGCCTAGCCAGGGGTGGCACAGATACGCAGTATTTT.

This clone has more than one count but fewer than ten. The rearrangement joins TRBV5-1 to TRBJ2-1; TRBD2 matches at 14 bases. Trimming cost V 2 bases and J 3 bases; bases outside gene matches: 4. The CDR3 runs 17 residues. Germline assignment: CDR1 SGHRS and CDR2 YFSETQ. This CDR3 reads CASSLTTSGGVYNEQFF. The CDR3 bases are TGCGCCAGCAGCTTAACGACTAGCGGGGGGGTCTACAATGAGCAGTTCTTC.

DNA for the CDR3: TGTGCCAGCAGCTTAGTTGGGGGGGGCACAGATACGCAGTATTTT. Translated, it gives CASSLVGGGTDTQYF. The gene calls are TRBV7-9 and TRBJ2-3; 7 nucleotides match TRBD2. The germline CDR1 and CDR2 sequences are SEHNR and FQNEAQ (reference sequence). J was trimmed by 1 base and V by 1 base; bases with no gene match: 2. CDR3 size: 15 residues.

The chain is built from TRBV19 and TRBJ1-2, with a possible D match to TRBD1 (6 bases). The CDR3 sequence is 14 residues long. Germline V lookup: CDR1 LNHDA, CDR2 SQIVND (reference sequence). V lost 7 bases and J lost 7, with 19 bases in between. The CDR3 here is CASTHRDIDLGYTF. In DNA form, the CDR3 reads TGTGCCAGTACCCACCGGGACATAGATCTTGGCTACACCTTC.

The chain links TRBV5-1 to TRBJ1-4; tentative D call: TRBD1 (6 bases). Trimming cost V 3 bases and J 6 bases, with 15 bases left between them. Germline lookup yields CDR1 SGHRS and CDR2 YFSETQ. This CDR3 has 15 residues. CDR3 loop: CASSSPGDGDEKLFF. CDR3 bases: TGCGCCAGCAGCTCCCCAGGGGATGGTGATGAAAAACTGTTTTTT.